One and the same sample provided the 29 T cell receptor beta chains below, sequenced in a study of CD8 T cells in Susac syndrome. Reverse transcription of roughly 0.45 to 1 ug RNA was performed with random hexamers. TCRdb reprocessed the immunoSEQ multiplex PCR reads with MiXCR, giving one entry per CDR3 protein. The sample lists 95,000 or so distinct CDR3 sequences; roughly 93% were seen once. Sequencing was performed on CD8+ T cells from PBMCs. The receptor source for this set is a human donor in good health.

The V and J genes are TRBV12-3 or TRBV12-4 and TRBJ2-2; 9 bases match TRBD1. V shed 4 bases, J shed 7 bases, and the junction held 4 bases outside the gene matches. This CDR3 is built from 14 residues. As DNA, the CDR3 is TGTGCCAGCAGTTCAACAGGGGGCGGCGGGGAGCTGTTTTTT. Protein: CASSSTGGGGELFF.

The chain recombines TRBV7-8 with TRBJ2-7; 11 bases agree with TRBD2. The CDR3 covers 16 residues. Germline assignment: CDR1 SGHVS and CDR2 FQNEAQ. V lost 1 base and J lost 7; bases outside the gene matches: 9. The CDR3 coding sequence is TGTGCCAGCAGCTTAGGCGTAGCGGGGGGGGCGCAAGAGCAGTACTTC. It specifies CASSLGVAGGAQEQYF.

The genes are TRBV9 and TRBJ1-1; D is uncertain. The CDR3 has 13 amino acids. Trimming pared 4 bases from V and 4 bases from J, leaving 11 bases between. From germline, CDR1 is SGDLS and CDR2 YYNGEE. CDR3 sequence (DNA): TGTGCCAGCAGCCCACCGCTCTCCACTGAAGCTTTCTTT. The encoded protein is CASSPPLSTEAFF.

V usage is TRBV7-9 and J usage is TRBJ2-7, with TRBD2 matching 14 bases. V shed 0 bases and J 6 bases; nucleotides not matched to a gene: 7. Germline V lookup: CDR1 SEHNR, CDR2 FQNEAQ (reference sequence). This CDR3 has 17 residues. The CDR3 DNA reads TGTGCCAGCAGCTTAGCCGGGACTAGCGGGGGAGAGGCCGAGCAGTACTTC. This codes for CASSLAGTSGGEAEQYF.

This clonotype is a singleton in its sample. The rearrangement links TRBV6-1 to TRBJ2-1; TRBD1 or TRBD2 may be the D gene (5 bases each). Germline CDR1 reads MNHNS; CDR2 reads SASEGT. The CDR3 totals 15 residues. Trimming pared 7 bases from V and 4 bases from J, leaving 17 bases between. CDR3 sequence reads: CASMRWKRGYNEQFF. The CDR3 DNA is TGTGCCAGCATGAGGTGGAAGAGGGGTTACAATGAGCAGTTCTTC.

This clonotype has a single count. The V call is TRBV20-1, the J call TRBJ2-3; D is undetermined. Looked up from germline, CDR1 is DFQATT and CDR2 is SNEGSKA (reference sequence). Deletions cut 3 bases from V and 8 bases from J, with 18 bases between. The CDR3 runs 14 residues. This CDR3 reads CSASDRPVIATQYF. CDR3 coding DNA: TGCAGTGCTAGCGATCGGCCCGTCATTGCTACGCAGTATTTT.

The chain couples TRBV9 to TRBJ2-1; perhaps TRBD1 as D (5 bases). The V gene's germline CDR1 is SGDLS and CDR2 YYNGEE. The CDR3 extends over 14 amino acids. Trimming cost V 3 bases and J 4 bases, with 11 bases left between them. The CDR3 sequence: CASSGLSGYNEQFF. The CDR3, as DNA: TGTGCCAGCAGCGGATTATCAGGGTACAATGAGCAGTTCTTC.

This sequence joins TRBV19 and TRBJ1-5; D unclear. V lost 1 base to trimming and J lost 5 bases, with 9 bases between them. In germline, CDR1 is LNHDA, CDR2 SQIVND (reference sequence). This CDR3 comprises 14 residues. The CDR3 protein is CASSIAGRDQPQHF. The CDR3 region has the DNA TGTGCCAGTAGTATAGCGGGGAGGGATCAGCCCCAGCATTTT.

The J gene is TRBJ1-1, the V gene TRBV29-1, with D hard to call. Germline V CDR1 and CDR2: SQVTM, ANQGSEA. V lost 7 bases to trimming and J lost 6 bases, with 12 bases between them. The length of the CDR3 is 11 residues. This CDR3 is CSAGPTSEAFF. CDR3 bases: TGCAGCGCCGGGCCTACCTCTGAAGCTTTCTTT.

V gene TRBV5-6 combines with J gene TRBJ2-1; no firm D call. Trimming removed 0 bases at V and 5 bases at J, with 6 bases between. The CDR3 sequence is 13 residues long. Germline V CDR1 and CDR2: SGHDT, YYEEEE. CDR3 loop: CASSLEGNNEQFF. CDR3 DNA: TGTGCCAGCAGCTTGGAGGGTAACAATGAGCAGTTCTTC.

The chain is built from TRBV7-3 and TRBJ2-2; D gene unclear. CDR3 length: 14 residues. V was shortened by 5 bases and J by 6 bases, with 13 bases between the two germline ends. The germline V gene has CDR1 SGHTA and CDR2 FQGTGA. CDR3 DNA sequence: TGTGCCAGCAGCCCGACCGGACCCCCCGGGGAGCTGTTTTTT. Encoded protein: CASSPTGPPGELFF.

This rearrangement joins TRBV14 to TRBJ1-2; D not certain. V was cut by 4 bases and J by 4 bases, with 16 bases left in between. The CDR3 loop spans 15 amino acids. Germline CDR1 is SGHDN and CDR2 is FVKESK. This CDR3 reads CASSPRVGWGYGYTF. The CDR3 region has the DNA TGTGCCAGCAGCCCTAGAGTAGGCTGGGGCTATGGCTACACCTTC. Drawing the rest from reference TRBV14 and TRBJ1-2, the complete variable domain is EAGVTQFPSHSVIEKGQTVTLRCDPISGHDNLYWYRRVMGKEIKFLLHFVKESKQDESGMPNNRFLAERTGGTYSTLKVQPAELEDSGVYFCASSPRVGWGYGYTFGSGTRLTVV.

The chain has TRBV9 and TRBJ2-7; 7 positions agree with TRBD2. The CDR3 sequence is 13 residues long. Germline-derived CDR1 and CDR2 are SGDLS and YYNGEE. The V gene end was trimmed by 0 bases and the J gene end by 6 bases; junction bases not matched to a gene: 3. CDR3 DNA sequence: TGTGCCAGCAGCGTAGTGACGGGGGGCGAGCAGTACTTC. Its translation: CASSVVTGGEQYF.

This clonotype appeared once. The V call is TRBV13, the J call TRBJ2-4, with a possible D match to TRBD2 (5 bases). Deletions cut 3 bases from V and 1 base from J, with 10 bases between. The germline V gene encodes CDR1 PRHDT and CDR2 FYEKMQ (reference sequence). This CDR3 contains 15 residues. CDR3 residues: CASSFLSGAKNIQYF. CDR3 nucleotides: TGTGCCAGCAGCTTCCTCTCGGGGGCCAAAAACATTCAGTACTTC.

The V call is TRBV6-6, the J call TRBJ2-3; 7 bases agree with TRBD2. Germline CDR1 and CDR2: MNHNY and SVGAGI (reference sequence). The J segment lost 3 bases and the V segment lost 0 bases, leaving 6 bases of the junction unmatched. The CDR3 totals 16 residues. The CDR3 DNA reads as TGTGCCAGCAGTTACTCTTTGGCTAGCGGTACAGATACGCAGTATTTT. Protein product: CASSYSLASGTDTQYF.

The rearrangement joins TRBV7-2 to TRBJ2-5, with a possible D match to TRBD2 (7 bases). Germline assignment: CDR1 SGHTA and CDR2 FQGNSA. This CDR3 comprises 15 residues. Trimming shortened V by 5 bases and J by 2 bases, and 15 bases separated the two germline ends. The CDR3 is CASSKGGAIQETQYF. The CDR3 DNA reads as TGTGCCAGCAGCAAAGGGGGGGCCATTCAAGAGACCCAGTACTTC.

The chain links TRBV6-1 to TRBJ1-2, with 7 bases fitting TRBD1. From germline, CDR1 is MNHNS and CDR2 SASEGT. V shed 3 bases and J 5 bases; nucleotides not matched to a gene: 12. The CDR3 spans 16 residues. The CDR3 is CASSDQGGPLFYGYTF. The CDR3 nucleotides read TGTGCCAGCAGTGACCAGGGGGGGCCCTTATTTTATGGCTACACCTTC.

J is TRBJ1-6 and V is TRBV10-1; no clear D gene. V was pared by 3 bases and J by 10 bases, with 7 bases between. CDR1 is WNHNN and CDR2 is SYGVQD in the germline V gene (reference sequence). This CDR3 has 12 amino acids. CDR3 amino acids: CASSDGPSPLHF. CDR3 DNA sequence: TGCGCCAGCAGTGACGGCCCCTCACCCCTCCACTTT.

This clonotype was counted a few times. The gene calls are TRBV3-1 and TRBJ2-7, with D possibly called TRBD1 or TRBD2 (5 bases each). The CDR3 extends over 15 amino acids. Germline lookup yields CDR1 LGHDT and CDR2 YNNKEL (reference sequence). V was shortened by 3 bases and J by 2 bases, with 14 bases between the two germline ends. This chain's CDR3 is CASSHRRLGPYEQYF. DNA of the CDR3: TGTGCCAGCAGCCACCGCCGGCTGGGACCCTACGAGCAGTACTTC.

Regarding this clonotype: The junction differs from germline at one of its ends, possibly a read error. This chain uses TRBV10-2 with TRBJ2-1, with 15 positions matching TRBD2. Germline-derived CDR1 and CDR2 are WSHSY and SAAADI. The CDR3 extends over 19 amino acids. CDR3 coding DNA: TGCGCCAGCAGTCCCGGACTAGCGGGGGGGCCATTCTCCGACAATGAGCAGTTCTTC. Translating it yields CASSPGLAGGPFSDNEQFF.

This chain uses TRBV4-1 with TRBJ1-5, with 7 bases identical to TRBD1. CDR3 length: 16 residues. Losses at the gene ends were 3 bases for V and 2 bases for J; bases not matched to a gene: 7. Germline values: CDR1 MGHRA, CDR2 YSYEKL. In DNA, the CDR3 is TGCGCCAGCAGCCAGGAGACAGGGTCGGGCAATCAGCCCCAGCATTTT. Residues: CASSQETGSGNQPQHF.

This chain connects TRBV10-3 to TRBJ2-3; D gene ambiguous. Trimming removed 2 bases from V and 1 base from J, with 10 bases in between. This CDR3 has 15 amino acids. Germline V gives CDR1 ENHRY, CDR2 SYGVKD. DNA of the CDR3: TGTGCCATCAGTGAGCCGGGCCTGGGCACAGATACGCAGTATTTT. Translated, it gives CAISEPGLGTDTQYF.

The V gene is TRBV5-1, the J gene TRBJ2-1; 12 bases agree with TRBD2. V gave up 1 base and J gave up 9 bases; unmatched junction bases: 11. Germline V gene lookup returns CDR1 SGHRS and CDR2 YFSETQ. The CDR3 length is 17 residues. The CDR3: CASSLSPSGGAVGEQFF. CDR3 coding DNA: TGCGCCAGCAGCTTGTCTCCTAGCGGGGGGGCCGTCGGTGAGCAGTTCTTC.

The rearrangement uses TRBV29-1 and TRBJ1-2; D remains unclear. V dropped 1 base and J dropped 3 bases, with 6 bases sitting between them. Germline CDR1 SQVTM, CDR2 ANQGSEA. The CDR3 spans 12 residues. CDR3 sequence (DNA): TGCAGCGTTGAAGTTGGGGACTATGGCTACACCTTC. It encodes CSVEVGDYGYTF.

The V gene is TRBV23-1, the J gene TRBJ2-5, with TRBD1 identical over 8 bases. TRBV23-1 belongs to the ORF category, with a function that is uncertain. V lost 2 bases and J lost 4; bases outside the gene matches: 3. The CDR3 runs to 14 residues. The CDR3 spells CASSQRQGRETQYF. The CDR3 DNA is TGCGCCAGCAGTCAAAGACAGGGGAGAGAGACCCAGTACTTC.

V is TRBV29-1 and J is TRBJ1-1; no clear D. V shed 7 bases and J shed 0 bases, with 12 bases lying between them. The CDR3 has 13 amino acids. Germline V lookup: CDR1 SQVTM, CDR2 ANQGSEA. The CDR3 here is CSARPAMNTEAFF. The CDR3 DNA reads TGCAGCGCCCGCCCGGCTATGAACACTGAAGCTTTCTTT.

The rearrangement joins TRBV9 to TRBJ2-1, with D maybe TRBD1 (6 bases). CDR3 length: 15 amino acids. V was trimmed by 3 bases and J by 6 bases, leaving 16 bases between them. The germline CDR1 and CDR2 sequences are SGDLS and YYNGEE. CDR3 sequence (DNA): TGTGCCAGCAGCGGGGGGCGCGTGGCGGGCAATGAGCAGTTCTTC. Its translation is CASSGGRVAGNEQFF.

The chain carries TRBV3-1 and TRBJ2-1, with D tentatively TRBD2 (6 bases). V lost 4 bases to trimming and J lost 2 bases, with 15 bases between them. CDR3 length equals 16 residues. The germline V gene has CDR1 LGHDT and CDR2 YNNKEL (reference sequence). CDR3 bases: TGTGCCAGCAGCCCTCTCGGAGGGGAAACCTACAATGAGCAGTTCTTC. Translated: CASSPLGGETYNEQFF.

This chain connects TRBV10-2 to TRBJ1-2; D not resolved. V shed 10 bases and J shed 0 bases, with 12 bases lying between them. Germline CDR1 WSHSY, CDR2 SAAADI. This CDR3 is 13 amino acids long. The CDR3, as DNA: TGCGCCAACCGAGTGCAGACTAACTATGGCTACACCTTC. Translated, it gives CANRVQTNYGYTF.